This T cell receptor (beta chain) was profiled in a study of T cell responses to AZD1222 COVID-19 vaccine. Study-wide points: After the peak T cell response, and only then, were repertoires sampled.

This clone was counted once. The antigen remains undetermined. The method was immunoSEQ multiplex PCR; TCRdb's version includes in-frame clones alone and lacks a portion of them. The table lists some 150,000 clones, about 86% of them singletons, with 5.5% in the top ten. Germline values: CDR1 LNHDA, CDR2 SQIVND (reference sequence). V was trimmed by 3 bases and J by 0 bases, leaving 10 bases between them. CDR3 length equals 15 residues. The source was peripheral blood, collected on day 0 of MenACWY control vaccination. The clonotype originates from an adult in good health. The rearrangement links TRBV19 to TRBJ2-3; the D call may be TRBD1 or TRBD2 (5 bases each). Here the CDR3 DNA reads TGTGCCAGTAGTATGGGGGACCACAGCACAGATACGCAGTATTTT. Protein sequence: CASSMGDHSTDTQYF.